The present T cell receptor beta chain was sequenced within a study of shared clonotypes between healthy human individuals. V lost 1 base, J lost 8 bases, and 6 bases lay in between. The CDR3 sequence is 13 residues long. The germline V gene has CDR1 SGHAT and CDR2 FQNNGV. Sequencing used immunoSEQ multiplex PCR; TCRdb keeps in-frame clones, though not all of them. Here the sample spans 2 million to 2.5 million clones, less than 95% being singletons. This TCR was sampled from a man aged 18 to 29 in good health. Some clones in this sample may be carry-over from other donors' samples. The J gene is TRBJ2-6, the V gene TRBV11-2; D may be TRBD1 or TRBD2 (5 bases each). Sequenced sample: naive CD4+ T cells from PBMCs. The subset here: CD45RA+ positively selected. The CDR3 protein is CASSLGGTNVLTF. DNA of the CDR3: TGTGCCAGCAGCTTAGGGGGGACCAACGTCCTGACTTTC.